This T cell receptor beta chain was documented in a study of beta chain features in type 1 diabetes. The germline gives CDR1 ENHRY, CDR2 SYGVKD. This CDR3 has 14 amino acids. Trimming removed 10 bases from V and 5 bases from J; junction bases left unmatched: 10. Since all of the isolated RNA was reverse transcribed, expressed TCRB transcripts were what got sequenced. Method: immunoSEQ multiplex PCR; TCRdb's copy keeps in-frame clones and lacks some. This sample yields a few hundred thousand clones, of which 14% are seen a single time; around 7% belongs to the top ten. This clone was detected ten times or more.

Sequencing was performed on central memory CD4+ T cells from blood. This sequence was found in a man aged 30-40 years in good health. V usage is TRBV10-3 and J usage is TRBJ2-1; 8 bases are a match to TRBD2. The CDR3 protein is CATGSSGTDNEQFF. In nucleotides, the CDR3 is TGTGCCACCGGAAGTAGCGGGACGGACAATGAGCAGTTCTTC.